The 23 T cell receptor beta chains given below trace back to one sample, sequenced in a study of beta chain features in type 1 diabetes. TCRB transcripts that were expressed got sequenced, as all of the isolated RNA had been reverse transcribed. Profiled with immunoSEQ multiplex PCR; TCRdb holds only in-frame clones, not every one. The sample carries nearly 700,000 clones, around 15% recorded once. Broader study findings: Patients with Type 1 diabetes showed moderately but significantly shorter TCRB CDR3s in all four CD4+ subsets.

These receptors have no known antigen. Specimen: naive CD4+ T cells from blood. These receptors originate from a man between 18 and 35 years old with type 1 diabetes.

The chain uses TRBV7-9 and TRBJ2-3; weak D call: TRBD2 (6 bases). V was trimmed by 1 base and J by 6 bases, leaving 20 bases between them. Germline CDR1 reads SEHNR; CDR2 reads FQNEAQ (reference sequence). CDR3 size: 17 residues. In DNA, the CDR3 is TGTGCCAGCAGCTTAGGGCGGGGAGCCCGGGCAGAGGATACGCAGTATTTT. Protein product: CASSLGRGARAEDTQYF.

This chain joins TRBV28 and TRBJ1-5; TRBD1 is a possible D gene (6 bases). V was clipped by 7 bases and J by 7 bases, with 14 bases between them. Germline CDR1 is MDHEN and CDR2 is SYDVKM. This CDR3 contains 13 residues. The CDR3 region is CASIPTGQQPQHF. The DNA of the CDR3 is TGTGCCAGCATCCCCACAGGGCAGCAGCCCCAGCATTTT.

The chain joins TRBV6-1 to TRBJ1-5, with no clear D. CDR3 length equals 15 residues. CDR1 MNHNS and CDR2 SASEGT come from the germline V gene. V shed 7 bases and J shed 3 bases, with 16 bases lying between them. The CDR3 nucleotides read TGTGCCAGCAACCCGGTGGTTGCGGTCAATCAGCCCCAGCATTTT. This codes for CASNPVVAVNQPQHF.

A few counts support this clone. The J gene is TRBJ2-5, the V gene TRBV29-1, with unresolved D. V lost 6 bases and J 0 bases, leaving 8 bases between the germline ends. Germline lookup yields CDR1 SQVTM and CDR2 ANQGSEA. The CDR3 totals 12 residues. CDR3 protein: CSVRAYQETQYF. The CDR3 nucleotides read TGCAGCGTGCGAGCGTACCAAGAGACCCAGTACTTC.

CDR3 nucleotide sequence: TGTGCTAGTGGTTTGCAGGGGGGTGGCACTGAAGCTTTCTTT. Its protein product is CASGLQGGGTEAFF. The chain combines TRBV12-5 with TRBJ1-1; 7 positions agree with TRBD1. There are 14 residues in the CDR3. J gave up 4 bases and V 2 bases, and 4 bases lay outside the gene matches. Germline V gene data show CDR1 as LGHNT and CDR2 as FRNRAP.

In DNA form, the CDR3 reads TGTGCCAGCTCACCTAACGTCTACGAGCAGTACTTC. It yields the protein CASSPNVYEQYF. The chain recombines TRBV18 with TRBJ2-7; unclear D gene. The V end lost 3 bases, the J end lost 3 bases, and 6 bases lay between the germline ends. The CDR3 has 12 amino acids. The V gene's germline CDR1 is KGHSH and CDR2 LQKENI. Full variable domain (remainder filled in from reference TRBV18 and TRBJ2-7): NAGVMQNPRHLVRRRGQEARLRCSPMKGHSHVYWYRQLPEEGLKFMVYLQKENIIDESGMPKERFSAEFPKEGPSILRIQQVVRGDSAAYFCASSPNVYEQYFGPGTRLTVT.

This clone was detected only a few times. The chain recombines TRBV7-9 with TRBJ2-5, with D possibly being TRBD2 (6 bases). Per the germline V gene, CDR1 is SEHNR and CDR2 is FQNEAQ (reference sequence). The CDR3 extends over 14 amino acids. V lost 7 bases, J lost 1 base, and 13 bases lay in between. CDR3 amino acids: CASTPGGSQETQYF. The CDR3 DNA reads as TGTGCCAGCACCCCCGGGGGTAGCCAAGAGACCCAGTACTTC. Full variable domain (rest looked up from reference TRBV7-9 and TRBJ2-5): DTGVSQNPRHKITKRGQNVTFRCDPISEHNRLYWYRQTLGQGPEFLTYFQNEAQLEKSRLLSDRFSAERPKGSFSTLEIQRTEQGDSAMYLCASTPGGSQETQYFGPGTRLLVL.

This clone was detected a few times. The rearrangement joins TRBV27 to TRBJ2-3, with D tentatively TRBD1 or TRBD2 (6 bases each). The germline V gene has CDR1 MNHEY and CDR2 SMNVEV (reference sequence). The V and J ends lost 4 bases and 2 bases respectively, with 13 bases between them. This CDR3 has 15 amino acids. CDR3 nucleotide sequence: TGTGCCAGCAGTTCCGAGGGGGGAGACACAGATACGCAGTATTTT. Residues: CASSSEGGDTDTQYF.

The chain combines TRBV9 with TRBJ2-3; D could derive from TRBD1 or TRBD2 (6 bases each). Germline CDR1 reads SGDLS; CDR2 reads YYNGEE. V was clipped by 0 bases and J by 2 bases, with 10 bases between them. The CDR3 extends over 15 amino acids. The CDR3 bases are TGTGCCAGCAGCGTAGACCGGGGGCCCACAGATACGCAGTATTTT. Protein: CASSVDRGPTDTQYF. Drawing the rest from reference TRBV9 and TRBJ2-3, the complete variable domain is DSGVTQTPKHLITATGQRVTLRCSPRSGDLSVYWYQQSLDQGLQFLIQYYNGEERAKGNILERFSAQQFPDLHSELNLSSLELGDSALYFCASSVDRGPTDTQYFGPGTRLTVL.

The rearrangement joins TRBV7-9 to TRBJ1-6, with D perhaps matching TRBD1 (5 bases). There are 15 residues in the CDR3. Per germline, CDR1 SEHNR and CDR2 FQNEAQ (reference sequence). The germline V and J ends were trimmed by 7 bases and 7 bases, with 17 bases remaining between them. In nucleotides, the CDR3 is TGTGCCAGCACCATAGGGACCCAGGAGAATTCACCCCTCCACTTT. It translates to CASTIGTQENSPLHF.

The rearrangement joins TRBV4-1 to TRBJ1-6, with TRBD1 matching 11 bases. V trimming: 1 base; J trimming: 7 bases; junction bases outside the gene matches: 3. This CDR3 has 16 amino acids. From germline, CDR1 is MGHRA and CDR2 YSYEKL. CDR3 DNA: TGCGCCAGCAGCCAAGGGACAGGGGGCGGGAATTCACCCCTCCACTTT. It is translated as CASSQGTGGGNSPLHF.

This chain joins TRBV7-9 and TRBJ2-7; D not certain. Germline-derived CDR1 and CDR2 are SEHNR and FQNEAQ (reference sequence). V was trimmed by 1 base and J by 6 bases, leaving 19 bases between them. The CDR3 consists of 16 residues. The CDR3 bases are TGTGCCAGCAGCTTAGATTTAGTGGCTCGGCGAGGCGAGCAGTACTTC. Its protein is CASSLDLVARRGEQYF.

This clone was observed a handful of times. The V call is TRBV30, the J call TRBJ2-7, with no clear D. In germline, CDR1 is GTSNPN, CDR2 SVGIG (reference sequence). The CDR3 runs 12 residues. Trimming shortened V by 0 bases and J by 3 bases, and 6 bases separated the two germline ends. The CDR3 spells CAWSVFGYEQYF. CDR3 in DNA: TGTGCCTGGAGTGTTTTTGGCTACGAGCAGTACTTC. The complete variable domain, with remaining parts taken from reference TRBV30 and TRBJ2-7, reads SQTIHQWPATLVQPVGSPLSLECTVEGTSNPNLYWYRQAAGRGLQLLFYSVGIGQISSEVPQNLSASRPQDRQFILSSKKLLLSDSGFYLCAWSVFGYEQYFGPGTRLTVT.

This clone was detected a few times. The V gene is TRBV5-1, the J gene TRBJ2-1; D call uncertain. The CDR3 has 14 amino acids. Germline V gives CDR1 SGHRS, CDR2 YFSETQ. V was pared by 0 bases and J by 8 bases, with 12 bases between. CDR3 DNA sequence: TGCGCCAGCAGCTTGGGACAACATGGCGATGAGCAGTTCTTC. Amino acids: CASSLGQHGDEQFF.

The rearrangement joins TRBV19 to TRBJ2-1, with TRBD1 identical over 12 bases. Trimming at V came to 5 bases and at J to 8 bases, leaving 7 bases not matched to a gene. In germline, CDR1 is LNHDA, CDR2 SQIVND (reference sequence). CDR3 length: 15 residues. CDR3: CASSAGTGGTDEQFF. Written as DNA, the CDR3 is TGTGCCAGTAGTGCCGGGACAGGGGGCACCGATGAGCAGTTCTTC. The variable domain in full, with the rest retrieved from reference TRBV19 and TRBJ2-1, is DGGITQSPKYLFRKEGQNVTLSCEQNLNHDAMYWYRQDPGQGLRLIYYSQIVNDFQKGDIAEGYSVSREKKESFPLTVTSAQKNPTAFYLCASSAGTGGTDEQFFGPGTRLTVL.

This clone turned up a few times. The rearrangement links TRBV4-1 to TRBJ2-5, with 9 bases aligning to TRBD2. Looked up from germline, CDR1 is MGHRA and CDR2 is YSYEKL. The junction had 4 bases not matched to a gene; V was cut back by 0 bases and J by 5 bases. The CDR3 runs to 15 residues. CDR3 DNA sequence: TGCGCCAGCAGCCAAGAGGCTAGCGGGGCGGAGACCCAGTACTTC. It is translated as CASSQEASGAETQYF.

The gene calls are TRBV30 and TRBJ1-1; D is undetermined. CDR3 length: 14 residues. V lost 0 bases, J lost 1 base, and 9 bases lay in between. Germline V lookup: CDR1 GTSNPN, CDR2 SVGIG (reference sequence). Here the CDR3 DNA reads TGTGCCTGGAGTGTCGAGACGGAGAACACTGAAGCTTTCTTT. Translation: CAWSVETENTEAFF. The entire variable domain, with the rest obtained from reference TRBV30 and TRBJ1-1, is as follows: SQTIHQWPATLVQPVGSPLSLECTVEGTSNPNLYWYRQAAGRGLQLLFYSVGIGQISSEVPQNLSASRPQDRQFILSSKKLLLSDSGFYLCAWSVETENTEAFFGQGTRLTVV.

This clone was observed a few times. The rearrangement joins TRBV6-5 to TRBJ2-5, with no clear D. The germline CDR1 and CDR2 sequences are MNHEY and SVGAGI. This CDR3 has 13 residues. Trimming left V 7 bases short and J 5 bases short, with 14 bases between. The CDR3 sequence is CASTSPVTETQYF. In DNA, the CDR3 is TGTGCCAGCACTTCCCCGGTGACGGAGACCCAGTACTTC.

The chain links TRBV5-4 to TRBJ2-1; TRBD2 might be the D (6 bases). Germline CDR1 and CDR2: SGHNT and YYREEE (reference sequence). Trimming shortened V by 6 bases and J by 7 bases, and 20 bases separated the two germline ends. The length of the CDR3 is 15 residues. The CDR3 loop is CASMMGGLTSNEQFF. The CDR3 DNA is TGTGCCAGCATGATGGGAGGACTCACGAGTAATGAGCAGTTCTTC.

This clone occurred a few times. The V call is TRBV7-2, the J call TRBJ2-1; D tentatively fits TRBD1 or TRBD2 (6 bases each). V was trimmed by 5 bases and J by 5 bases, leaving 16 bases between them. Germline lookup yields CDR1 SGHTA and CDR2 FQGNSA. This CDR3 region has 15 residues. DNA for the CDR3: TGTGCCAGCAGCAGTAGGGGGGACATTAACAATGAGCAGTTCTTC. Its translation: CASSSRGDINNEQFF.

This clone was detected only a few times. The rearrangement uses TRBV6-5 and TRBJ1-5; unclear D gene. From germline, CDR1 is MNHEY and CDR2 SVGAGI. Trimming pared 5 bases from V and 4 bases from J, leaving 9 bases between. CDR3 size: 13 residues. The CDR3 spells CASSHAPNQPQHF. CDR3 sequence (DNA): TGTGCCAGCAGTCATGCACCGAATCAGCCCCAGCATTTT.

This clone was counted only a few times. The V and J genes are TRBV14 and TRBJ1-6; TRBD1 agrees at 8 bases. J lost 6 bases, V lost 4 bases, and 5 bases had no gene match. Germline CDR1 reads SGHDN; CDR2 reads FVKESK. The CDR3 length is 15 residues. The CDR3 loop is CASSPGTGLNSPLHF. The CDR3 DNA sequence: TGTGCCAGCAGCCCCGGGACAGGCCTTAATTCACCCCTCCACTTT.

This clone was observed a few times. This chain links TRBV9 with TRBJ1-6; TRBD1 is a possible D gene (5 bases). Germline V CDR1 and CDR2: SGDLS, YYNGEE. V was trimmed by 0 bases and J by 5 bases, leaving 9 bases between them. CDR3 length: 15 residues. The CDR3 loop is CASSVGTFNNSPLHF. CDR3 nucleotide sequence: TGTGCCAGCAGCGTAGGGACATTTAATAATTCACCCCTCCACTTT.